The clone carrying this T cell receptor beta chain has only a few counts. The data were taken from a study of T-cell reconstitution after alpha-beta-depleted transplantation in children. The CDR3 runs 14 residues. V lost 5 bases and J 0 bases, leaving 10 bases between the germline ends. Germline V gene data show CDR1 as SGHRS and CDR2 as YFSETQ. For TCRbeta, the library was prepared with unique molecular identifiers. TCRdb reprocessed the PCR reads with MiXCR, giving one entry per CDR3 protein. This table has a few hundred thousand distinct CDR3 sequences, roughly 15% appearing once. The V call is TRBV5-1, the J call TRBJ2-3; D unresolved. The material was PBMCs, obtained from the stem cell graft. The clonotype was recovered from a human donor who donated a stem cell graft to a child with Fanconi anemia. The CDR3 DNA sequence: TGCGCCAGCAGTGCCCCCCTTAGCACAGATACGCAGTATTTT. Its protein product is CASSAPLSTDTQYF.